What follows describes a single TCR beta chain. The antigen is undetermined. These data belong to a study of human T cells and chemical hapten exposure. Study summary: Small volume differences among pooled libraries mainly caused per-sample TCR yield variation. Study outcomes and limitations: Counts of TCRs above 1 in 1000 frequency stayed unchanged with DPC sensitization.

Library construction involved attaching unique molecular identifiers to individual cDNA molecules, which allowed quantitative, reproducible TCR counting. Authors' processing steps: Per-sample TCR counts ranged from about 23,224 to 750,000, median 95,638. Each CDR3 protein gets one entry after TCRdb re-called the RACE reads with MiXCR. These V and J calls are TCRdb output, not the study's own analysis. The table lists about 70,000 distinct CDR3 sequences, approximately 6.5% of them singletons. Time point specified: healthy volunteer bleed at 6 weeks. Unfractionated whole blood yielded the extracted total RNA. There are 13 residues in the CDR3. V was pared by 3 bases and J by 9 bases, with 12 bases between. CDR1 MDHEN and CDR2 SYDVKM come from the germline V gene.

The chain carries TRBV28 and TRBJ1-5; D gene unclear. The TCR was taken from a female donor in good health. Some clones in this sample may be carry-over from other donors' samples. The sequencing input was whole blood. The CDR3 here is CASSFTAGSPQHF. In DNA form, the CDR3 reads TGTGCCAGCAGTTTTACTGCGGGCTCGCCCCAGCATTTT. The full variable domain, rest sourced from reference TRBV28 and TRBJ1-5, is DVKVTQSSRYLVKRTGEKVFLECVQDMDHENMFWYRQDPGLGLRLIYFSYDVKMKEKGDIPEGYSVSREKKERFSLILESASTNQTSMYLCASSFTAGSPQHFGDGTRLSIL.